The 30 T cell receptor beta chains reported below all come from one sample, sequenced in a study of radiation and T cells in renal cell carcinoma. The sample's time point: blood 2 weeks post-SBRT. The sample's treatment: 15 Gy SBRT to primary tumor, nephrectomy 4 weeks later. This table comes from immunoSEQ multiplex PCR, and its TCRdb copy is limited to in-frame clones, with some not included. The table records more than 65,000 clones, approximately 83% of them present only once. The sequencing used blood, collected from a patient whose treatment included radiotherapy and nephrectomy. These TCRs come from a woman aged 45-65 years with renal cell carcinoma.

The genes are TRBV6-1 and TRBJ1-5, with D maybe TRBD1 (6 bases). Germline V gene data show CDR1 as MNHNS and CDR2 as SASEGT. The CDR3 totals 15 residues. V was clipped by 0 bases and J by 5 bases, with 11 bases between them. The DNA for the CDR3 is TGTGCCAGCAGTGAAGCCGGGACAAATTATCAGCCCCAGCATTTT. Translation: CASSEAGTNYQPQHF.

J is TRBJ2-3 and V is TRBV7-9, with D uncertain. The CDR3 length is 16 residues. V was clipped by 0 bases and J by 0 bases, with 10 bases between them. Looked up from germline, CDR1 is SEHNR and CDR2 is FQNEAQ (reference sequence). CDR3 residues: CASSLALGESTDTQYF. In nucleotides, the CDR3 is TGTGCCAGCAGCTTAGCGCTAGGAGAAAGCACAGATACGCAGTATTTT.

The chain uses TRBV10-1 and TRBJ1-3; D perhaps matches TRBD1 (5 bases). The CDR3 loop spans 15 amino acids. Germline CDR1 reads WNHNN; CDR2 reads SYGVQD (reference sequence). V was shortened by 8 bases and J by 2 bases, with 16 bases between the two germline ends. The CDR3 loop reads CASAMGGATGNTIYF. Written as DNA, the CDR3 is TGCGCCAGCGCGATGGGGGGAGCAACTGGAAACACCATATATTTT.

The J gene is TRBJ1-1, the V gene TRBV7-2, with 8 bases fitting TRBD1. This CDR3 contains 14 residues. Germline CDR1 is SGHTA and CDR2 is FQGNSA. Trimming cost V 4 bases and J 6 bases; bases outside gene matches: 7. CDR3 bases: TGTGCCAGCAGCTCGGCGGACAGGGCAGCTGAAGCTTTCTTT. Residues: CASSSADRAAEAFF.

The CDR3 is CASSVAGGTNNEQFF. CDR3 bases: TGTGCCAGCAGCGTAGCCGGCGGGACGAACAATGAGCAGTTCTTC. The rearrangement joins TRBV9 to TRBJ2-1; possibly TRBD2 for D (6 bases). CDR1 and CDR2 from the germline V gene are SGDLS and YYNGEE. The CDR3 loop spans 15 amino acids. V shed 0 bases and J shed 5 bases, with 12 bases lying between them.

The V call is TRBV7-9, the J call TRBJ1-5, with D hard to call. CDR1 is SEHNR and CDR2 is FQNEAQ in the germline V gene (reference sequence). The CDR3 has 11 amino acids. V dropped 3 bases and J dropped 7 bases, with 4 bases sitting between them. The CDR3 bases are TGTGCCAGCAGCTTTAGGCAGCCCCAGCATTTT. Protein product: CASSFRQPQHF.

This sequence joins TRBV9 and TRBJ1-4, with D possibly matching TRBD1 (5 bases). Deletions cut 0 bases from V and 4 bases from J, with 13 bases between. Germline loops: CDR1 SGDLS, CDR2 YYNGEE. The CDR3 has 16 residues. CDR3 sequence reads: CASSVATGGDNEKLFF. The CDR3 nucleotides read TGTGCCAGCAGCGTAGCTACCGGGGGGGATAATGAAAAACTGTTTTTT.

This clone is a singleton in its sample. The J gene is TRBJ1-1, the V gene TRBV6-5; the D is unclear. Germline CDR1 is MNHEY and CDR2 is SVGAGI. The CDR3 has 13 amino acids. V was trimmed by 10 bases and J by 1 base, leaving 13 bases between them. This CDR3 is CATGKPANTEAFF. The CDR3, as DNA: TGTGCCACCGGAAAACCCGCGAACACTGAAGCTTTCTTT.

The chain is built from TRBV5-1 and TRBJ1-4; TRBD1 agrees at 9 bases. The CDR3 spans 15 residues. The germline CDR1 and CDR2 sequences are SGHRS and YFSETQ. J gave up 4 bases and V 0 bases, and 1 base lay outside the gene matches. The CDR3 loop is CASSLEGQGNEKLFF. CDR3 nucleotide sequence: TGCGCCAGCAGCTTGGAGGGACAGGGTAATGAAAAACTGTTTTTT.

The chain links TRBV10-1 to TRBJ1-3; D is ambiguous. The length of the CDR3 is 13 residues. Per the germline V gene, CDR1 is WNHNN and CDR2 is SYGVQD (reference sequence). Trimming took off 4 bases at V and 1 base at J, with 5 bases between the two ends. CDR3 nucleotides: TGCGCCAGCAGTGGCCCATCTGGAAACACCATATATTTT. Its protein is CASSGPSGNTIYF.

This chain links TRBV2 with TRBJ1-2; D gene unclear. Looked up from germline, CDR1 is SNHLY and CDR2 is FYNNEI. The CDR3 spans 12 residues. Trimming left V 3 bases short and J 4 bases short, with 6 bases between. CDR3: CASSDGPYGYTF. The CDR3 bases are TGTGCCAGCAGTGACGGACCCTATGGCTACACCTTC.

V gene TRBV7-2 combines with J gene TRBJ1-6; D not resolved. CDR1 is SGHTA, CDR2 FQGNSA, per germline. The CDR3 covers 13 residues. V lost 1 base and J lost 8, with 6 bases in between. The CDR3 sequence is CASSLEDYSPLHF. DNA of the CDR3: TGTGCCAGCAGCTTAGAGGACTATTCACCCCTCCACTTT.

This clone appeared a single time. The chain carries TRBV29-1 and TRBJ1-5; no definite D call. CDR1 SQVTM and CDR2 ANQGSEA come from the germline V gene. The CDR3 extends over 13 amino acids. CDR3: CSVMPLEGQPQHF. DNA of the CDR3: TGCAGTGTGATGCCCTTGGAAGGGCAGCCCCAGCATTTT.

This chain connects TRBV6-1 to TRBJ1-1, with 9 positions matching TRBD1. V was pared by 3 bases and J by 0 bases, with 2 bases of the junction left unmatched. Germline CDR1 MNHNS, CDR2 SASEGT. CDR3 length: 15 amino acids. The CDR3 DNA reads as TGTGCCAGCAGTGACGGGACAGGGATGAACACTGAAGCTTTCTTT. It codes for CASSDGTGMNTEAFF.

J is TRBJ2-2 and V is TRBV5-5, with 7 nucleotides matching TRBD2. CDR3 length equals 15 residues. In germline, CDR1 is SGHKS, CDR2 YYEKEE (reference sequence). The V gene end was trimmed by 3 bases and the J gene end by 6 bases; junction bases not matched to a gene: 8. In DNA form, the CDR3 reads TGTGCCAGCAGCTCCCTAGCGGTGGGCGCCGGGGAGCTGTTTTTT. Protein product: CASSSLAVGAGELFF.

The V call is TRBV18, the J call TRBJ1-1; no firm D call. Germline-derived CDR1 and CDR2 are KGHSH and LQKENI. The germline V and J ends were trimmed by 3 bases and 1 base, with 9 bases remaining between them. The CDR3 loop spans 14 amino acids. CDR3 DNA: TGTGCCAGCTCACCGAATAGCCAGAACACTGAAGCTTTCTTT. Amino acid sequence: CASSPNSQNTEAFF.

The gene calls are TRBV30 and TRBJ1-3, with 9 bases aligning to TRBD1. CDR1 GTSNPN and CDR2 SVGIG come from the germline V gene (reference sequence). The ends lost 8 bases at V and 4 bases at J; junction bases unmatched: 3. The length of the CDR3 is 12 residues. CDR3 coding DNA: TGTGCCACGGACAGGGGAGGAAACACCATATATTTT. Its translation is CATDRGGNTIYF. Full variable domain (rest looked up from reference TRBV30 and TRBJ1-3): SQTIHQWPATLVQPVGSPLSLECTVEGTSNPNLYWYRQAAGRGLQLLFYSVGIGQISSEVPQNLSASRPQDRQFILSSKKLLLSDSGFYLCATDRGGNTIYFGEGSWLTVV.

The chain recombines TRBV6-5 with TRBJ1-3; D gene unclear. V was shortened by 2 bases and J by 4 bases, with 12 bases between the two germline ends. Germline V gene sequence: CDR1 MNHEY, CDR2 SVGAGI. This CDR3 is built from 15 residues. The DNA for the CDR3 is TGTGCCAGCAGTTACGGGATTACGGCGGGAAACACCATATATTTT. Protein sequence: CASSYGITAGNTIYF.

The rearrangement uses TRBV28 and TRBJ1-2; 7 nucleotides align to TRBD1. This CDR3 comprises 17 residues. The V and J ends lost 6 bases and 0 bases, in that order; junction bases with no gene match: 13. CDR1 and CDR2 from the germline V gene are MDHEN and SYDVKM. CDR3 residues: CASRQAGTESSNYGYTF. The DNA of the CDR3 is TGTGCCAGCAGACAGGCGGGGACAGAATCTTCTAACTATGGCTACACCTTC.

This clone was seen just once. In the same sample, other DNA sequences code for this CDR3. This rearrangement joins TRBV9 to TRBJ2-2, with 11 positions matching TRBD2. CDR1 and CDR2 from the germline V gene are SGDLS and YYNGEE. CDR3 length: 16 residues. Trimming at V came to 2 bases and at J to 2 bases, leaving 2 bases not matched to a gene. The CDR3, as DNA: TGTGCCAGCAGCGTGGGACTAGCGGCTAACACCGGGGAGCTGTTTTTT. Translation: CASSVGLAANTGELFF. The full variable domain, rest sourced from reference TRBV9 and TRBJ2-2, is DSGVTQTPKHLITATGQRVTLRCSPRSGDLSVYWYQQSLDQGLQFLIQYYNGEERAKGNILERFSAQQFPDLHSELNLSSLELGDSALYFCASSVGLAANTGELFFGEGSRLTVL.

The V and J genes are TRBV5-1 and TRBJ2-2, with D tentatively TRBD2 (6 bases). CDR1 and CDR2 from the germline V gene are SGHRS and YFSETQ. This CDR3 is 15 amino acids long. The ends were cut back, 3 bases at V and 2 bases at J, with 11 bases in the middle. The CDR3 region is CASSSGTQNTGELFF. CDR3 nucleotide sequence: TGCGCCAGCAGCTCCGGGACTCAAAACACCGGGGAGCTGTTTTTT.

The chain couples TRBV19 to TRBJ2-1; TRBD1 might be the D (6 bases). This CDR3 spans 14 amino acids. The V end was cut by 6 bases, the J end by 5 bases, with 14 bases between. The germline CDR1 and CDR2 sequences are LNHDA and SQIVND (reference sequence). For the CDR3, the DNA is TGTGCCAGTAGGGACAGATTCCCGGACAATGAGCAGTTCTTC. Translation gives CASRDRFPDNEQFF.

This clone was counted only a few times. The J gene is TRBJ2-2, the V gene TRBV19; unclear D gene. This CDR3 region has 13 residues. Trimming left V 1 base short and J 5 bases short, with 5 bases between. Germline CDR1 reads LNHDA; CDR2 reads SQIVND (reference sequence). CDR3 in amino acids: CASSIVRTGELFF. Written as DNA, the CDR3 is TGTGCCAGTAGTATAGTCAGGACCGGGGAGCTGTTTTTT.

The J gene is TRBJ1-1, the V gene TRBV5-1; perhaps TRBD1 as D (5 bases). Germline V gene lookup returns CDR1 SGHRS and CDR2 YFSETQ. With 4 bases removed from V and 3 bases from J, the gap between germline ends came to 13 bases. The CDR3 spans 14 residues. CDR3 region: CASSANPGDTEAFF. CDR3 sequence (DNA): TGCGCCAGCAGCGCAAACCCGGGGGACACTGAAGCTTTCTTT. The variable domain in full, with the rest retrieved from reference TRBV5-1 and TRBJ1-1, is KAGVTQTPRYLIKTRGQQVTLSCSPISGHRSVSWYQQTPGQGLQFLFEYFSETQRNKGNFPGRFSGRQFSNSRSEMNVSTLELGDSALYLCASSANPGDTEAFFGQGTRLTVV.

The V gene is TRBV28, the J gene TRBJ2-7, with D possibly TRBD1 on 6 matching bases. V lost 7 bases and J 0 bases, leaving 13 bases between the germline ends. The CDR3 is 14 residues long. CDR1 and CDR2 (germline): MDHEN, SYDVKM. CDR3 residues: CASNLRTASYEQYF. CDR3 DNA: TGTGCCAGCAACCTCCGGACAGCCTCCTACGAGCAGTACTTC. The whole variable domain, filled in from reference TRBV28 and TRBJ2-7, reads DVKVTQSSRYLVKRTGEKVFLECVQDMDHENMFWYRQDPGLGLRLIYFSYDVKMKEKGDIPEGYSVSREKKERFSLILESASTNQTSMYLCASNLRTASYEQYFGPGTRLTVT.

The CDR3 nucleotides are TGTGCCAGCAGCTTGGCGGGCCCCACAGATACGCAGTATTTT. Protein sequence: CASSLAGPTDTQYF. The rearrangement uses TRBV7-9 and TRBJ2-3; maybe TRBD2 (5 bases). Trimming removed 3 bases from V and 2 bases from J, with 9 bases in between. Germline assignment: CDR1 SEHNR and CDR2 FQNEAQ (reference sequence). The CDR3 totals 14 residues.

The genes are TRBV29-1 and TRBJ2-7; TRBD2 is a possible D gene (5 bases). The CDR3 runs 13 residues. Trimming pared 4 bases from V and 0 bases from J, leaving 10 bases between. CDR1 is SQVTM and CDR2 is ANQGSEA in the germline V gene. CDR3 loop: CSVAKGSSYEQYF. In nucleotides, the CDR3 is TGCAGCGTTGCGAAAGGGAGCTCCTACGAGCAGTACTTC.

The chain carries TRBV7-2 and TRBJ1-2, with D perhaps matching TRBD1 (5 bases). V lost 3 bases and J lost 8, with 16 bases in between. Germline-derived CDR1 and CDR2 are SGHTA and FQGNSA. This CDR3 has 14 amino acids. Here the CDR3 DNA reads TGTGCCAGCAGCTTCGATGGGGGACCAGGGGGCTACACCTTC. Translated, it gives CASSFDGGPGGYTF.

As concerns this clone: The junction departs from germline at one end; a sequencing error may be responsible. This chain connects TRBV28 to TRBJ1-2; D not resolved. The germline gives CDR1 MDHEN, CDR2 SYDVKM. The CDR3 is 11 residues long. Here the CDR3 reads CASSFPFGLHF. In nucleotides, the CDR3 is TGTGCCAGCAGTTTTCCTTTTGGGCTCCACTTC.

CDR3 residues: CASSWNMAGTGAYEQYF. For the CDR3, the DNA is TGCGCCAGCAGCTGGAATATGGCCGGGACAGGGGCCTACGAGCAGTACTTC. The chain recombines TRBV5-1 with TRBJ2-7; the match to TRBD1 covers 10 bases. Per germline, CDR1 SGHRS and CDR2 YFSETQ. CDR3 length: 17 amino acids. The V and J ends lost 3 bases and 2 bases, in that order; junction bases with no gene match: 11.